This T cell receptor beta chain stems from a study of T-cell memory formation after mild COVID-19. This CDR3 is built from 14 residues. CDR1 SGHRS and CDR2 YFSETQ come from the germline V gene. J lost 7 bases, V lost 1 base, and 7 bases had no gene match. A 5'RACE reaction primed in the constant segment made cDNA libraries of TCR alpha and TCR beta, and these carried sample barcodes and UMIs. MiXCR, applied by TCRdb to the 5' RACE reads, yields one record per CDR3 protein. The sample consists of a few hundred thousand distinct CDR3 sequences, about a sixth of them appearing once. Study-wide results and caveats: Day 15 to 85 contracting clones showed balanced CD4/CD8; day 15 to 37 expanders favored CD4+. Mainly in CM and EM were contracting CD4+ clones; CD8+ were in EMRA. The study detected some responding clones in pre-infection memory, suggesting cross-reactive memory joined.

This clonotype was seen more than once but under ten times. Its cognate antigen is unknown. The receptor's source is a man younger than 35 who had mild COVID-19 (a few samples of this study predate the infection). Cell type and time point are not known. The chain uses TRBV5-1 and TRBJ2-5, with 7 nucleotides matching TRBD1. The sample taken for sequencing was PBMCs or a T cell subset sorted from them (not recorded which). CDR3 DNA sequence: TGCGCCAGCAGCTTGACGACAGGGATGGTGACCCAGTACTTC. Protein: CASSLTTGMVTQYF.